This T cell receptor beta chain was captured in a study of vaccination effects on CD4 cells after COVID-19. Study context: Each participant was administered two doses of either the BNT162b2 or the mRNA-1273 vaccine.

TCRdb keeps only in-frame clones here, not all; method: immunoSEQ multiplex PCR. The top ten hold 6% of the sample, which has 50,000 to 65,000 clones, roughly three quarters seen once. On this clone itself: Its antigen is not identified.

Pools of viral peptides were used by the ViraFEST assay to expand antigen-specific CD4+ T cells ahead of sequencing. An approximately ten-day culture period preceded the isolation of CD4+ T cells. The healthy vaccine recipients, who had no prior SARS-CoV-2 infection, showed negative nucleocapsid antibodies. Germline CDR1 is LNHDA and CDR2 is SQIVND (reference sequence). With V trimmed by 5 bases and J by 9 bases, 12 bases remained unmatched. There are 14 residues in the CDR3. The sample in question was CD4+ T cells from PBMCs cultured with HCoV-OC43 spike peptides, obtained before COVID-19 vaccination. As to subset: HCoV-OC43 spike overlapping peptide pool stimulation. The chain employs TRBV19 and TRBJ2-7; 8 positions agree with TRBD1. The sequence came from a human donor who received a COVID-19 vaccine. In nucleotides, the CDR3 is TGTGCCAGTAGTGTCGGACAGGGTTTGGGACCGCAGTACGTC. Translated: CASSVGQGLGPQYV.